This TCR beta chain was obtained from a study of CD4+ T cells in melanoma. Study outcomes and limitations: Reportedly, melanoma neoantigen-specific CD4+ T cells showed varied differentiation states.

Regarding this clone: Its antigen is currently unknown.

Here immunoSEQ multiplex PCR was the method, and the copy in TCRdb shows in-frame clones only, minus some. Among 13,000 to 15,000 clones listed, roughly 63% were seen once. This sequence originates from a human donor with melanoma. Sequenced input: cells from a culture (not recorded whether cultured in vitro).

The CDR3 DNA follows: TGCAGCGTTGGGCTCGGGGGGCACAATTCACCCCTCCACTTT. The encoded protein is CSVGLGGHNSPLHF. The gene calls are TRBV29-1 and TRBJ1-6, with D possibly matching TRBD1 (6 bases). The germline CDR1 and CDR2 sequences are SQVTM and ANQGSEA. Deletions cut 4 bases from V and 7 bases from J, with 14 bases between. CDR3 size: 14 residues.